The clone carrying this T cell receptor (beta chain) occurred once. The sample is drawn from a study of patients and donors after allogeneic stem cell transplantation. Germline V gene data show CDR1 as SQVTM and CDR2 as ANQGSEA. The length of the CDR3 is 14 residues. Trimming cost V 5 bases and J 4 bases; bases outside gene matches: 10. MiXCR, applied by TCRdb to the RT-PCR reads, yields one record per CDR3 protein. The sample holds approximately 200,000 distinct CDR3 sequences, over 30% seen once. What was sequenced was blood, either unsorted or a sorted T cell fraction (not recorded which). This chain links TRBV29-1 with TRBJ2-7; 8 bases align to TRBD1. The receptor was isolated from a human donor who was either an allogeneic HSCT recipient or a stem cell or donor lymphocyte infusion donor (not recorded which). It is not recorded whose cells these are; they may come from a transplant donor. CDR3 bases: TGCAGCGTTAGAGACCAGGGGGCGCGGTACGAGCAGTACTTC. Translating it yields CSVRDQGARYEQYF.